The 6 T cell receptor beta chains in this list originate from one sample, sequenced in a study of shared clonotypes between healthy human individuals. The assay was immunoSEQ multiplex PCR, and TCRdb's table has in-frame clones only and misses some. The repertoire has some 300,000 clones, around 79% of them found once; the top ten carry around 9.3%. Sample: memory CD4+ T cells sorted from blood. Subset here: CD45RA-negative fraction. All receptors come from a man under 40 in good health.

V and J are TRBV4-1 and TRBJ2-7; D possibly corresponds to TRBD2 (5 bases). V was trimmed by 5 bases and J by 3 bases, leaving 20 bases between them. This CDR3 has 16 amino acids. Germline V gives CDR1 MGHRA, CDR2 YSYEKL. The CDR3, as DNA: TGCGCCAGCAGCGACTATCTTGCGGGCGGAAACTACGAGCAGTACTTC. Its translation: CASSDYLAGGNYEQYF.

The V gene is TRBV7-9, the J gene TRBJ1-5; 7 bases align to TRBD1. Germline lookup yields CDR1 SEHNR and CDR2 FQNEAQ (reference sequence). J was trimmed by 7 bases and V by 4 bases; bases with no gene match: 7. The CDR3 consists of 14 residues. The CDR3 region has the DNA TGTGCCAGCAGCTCGACAGGGACGGGGCAGCCCCAGCATTTT. It is translated as CASSSTGTGQPQHF.

The chain carries TRBV7-8 and TRBJ1-1; no firm D call. CDR3 length equals 16 residues. Germline V gene sequence: CDR1 SGHVS, CDR2 FQNEAQ. Trimming removed 5 bases at V and 0 bases at J, with 16 bases between. Here the CDR3 DNA reads TGTGCCAGCAGCCCGCGGGCCGAACCCTTGAACACTGAAGCTTTCTTT. Its protein is CASSPRAEPLNTEAFF.

The gene calls are TRBV11-2 and TRBJ2-7; the match to TRBD1 covers 7 bases. The germline gives CDR1 SGHAT, CDR2 FQNNGV. This CDR3 is built from 15 residues. The junction had 11 bases not matched to a gene; V was cut back by 5 bases and J by 4 bases. The CDR3 region is CASSLEPGQIYEQYF. CDR3 DNA: TGTGCCAGCAGCCTCGAACCGGGACAGATTTACGAGCAGTACTTC.

Only one count was recorded for this clone. The gene calls are TRBV7-9 and TRBJ2-2, with D unclear. CDR1 and CDR2 (germline): SEHNR, FQNEAQ (reference sequence). This CDR3 comprises 14 residues. V lost 7 bases and J lost 5, with 14 bases in between. The CDR3 nucleotides read TGTGCCAGCATCAGAAGTGGCGTTACCGGGGAGCTGTTTTTT. It codes for CASIRSGVTGELFF.

This clone was seen a single time. The CDR3 bases are TGTGCCAGTAGTCAGGTTCAGGGGGAGACCCAGTACTTC. Translation: CASSQVQGETQYF. This chain connects TRBV19 to TRBJ2-5, with a weak D call TRBD1 (6 bases). This CDR3 comprises 13 residues. CDR1 and CDR2 from the germline V gene are LNHDA and SQIVND (reference sequence). V was pared by 5 bases and J by 5 bases, with 12 bases between.